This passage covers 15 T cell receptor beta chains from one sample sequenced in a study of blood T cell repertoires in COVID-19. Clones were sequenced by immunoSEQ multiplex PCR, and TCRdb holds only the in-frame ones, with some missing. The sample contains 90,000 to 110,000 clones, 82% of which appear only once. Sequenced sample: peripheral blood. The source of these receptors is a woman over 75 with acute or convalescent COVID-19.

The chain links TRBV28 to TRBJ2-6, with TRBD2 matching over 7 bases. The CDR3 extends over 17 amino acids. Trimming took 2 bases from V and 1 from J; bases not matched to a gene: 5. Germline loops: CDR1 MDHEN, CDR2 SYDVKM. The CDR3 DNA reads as TGTGCCAGCAGTTTAATGGGAGGGGTTTCTGGGGCCAACGTCCTGACTTTC. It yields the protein CASSLMGGVSGANVLTF. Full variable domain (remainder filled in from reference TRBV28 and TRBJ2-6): DVKVTQSSRYLVKRTGEKVFLECVQDMDHENMFWYRQDPGLGLRLIYFSYDVKMKEKGDIPEGYSVSREKKERFSLILESASTNQTSMYLCASSLMGGVSGANVLTFGAGSRLTVL.

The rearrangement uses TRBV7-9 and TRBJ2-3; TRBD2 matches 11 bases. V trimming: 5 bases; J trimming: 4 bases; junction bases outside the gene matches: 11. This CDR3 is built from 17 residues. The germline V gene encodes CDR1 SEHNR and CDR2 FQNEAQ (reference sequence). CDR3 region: CASSPTLAGGPPDTQYF. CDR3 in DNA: TGTGCCAGCAGCCCTACCTTAGCGGGAGGGCCCCCAGATACGCAGTATTTT.

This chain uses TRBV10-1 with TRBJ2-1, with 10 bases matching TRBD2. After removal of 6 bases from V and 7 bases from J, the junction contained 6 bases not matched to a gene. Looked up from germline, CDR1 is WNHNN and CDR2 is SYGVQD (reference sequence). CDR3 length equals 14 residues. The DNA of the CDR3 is TGCGCCAGCAGAGCGGGAGGGCCAGAGAATGAGCAGTTCTTC. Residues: CASRAGGPENEQFF.

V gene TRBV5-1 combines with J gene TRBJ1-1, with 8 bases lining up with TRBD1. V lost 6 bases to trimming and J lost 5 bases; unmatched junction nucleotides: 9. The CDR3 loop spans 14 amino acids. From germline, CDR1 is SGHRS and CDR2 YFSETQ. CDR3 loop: CASNSEQGGTEAFF. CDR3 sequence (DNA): TGCGCCAGCAACTCAGAACAGGGGGGAACTGAAGCTTTCTTT.

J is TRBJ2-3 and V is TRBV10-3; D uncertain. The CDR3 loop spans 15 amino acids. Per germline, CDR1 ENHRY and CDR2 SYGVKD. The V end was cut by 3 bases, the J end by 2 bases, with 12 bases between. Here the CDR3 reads CAISESASTTDTQYF. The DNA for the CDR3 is TGTGCCATCAGTGAATCAGCGAGTACCACAGATACGCAGTATTTT.

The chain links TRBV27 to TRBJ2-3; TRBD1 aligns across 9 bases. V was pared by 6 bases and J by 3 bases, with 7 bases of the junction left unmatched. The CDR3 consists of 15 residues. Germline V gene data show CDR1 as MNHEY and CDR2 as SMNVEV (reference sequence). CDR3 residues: CASSYGQGNTDTQYF. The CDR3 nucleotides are TGTGCCAGCAGCTACGGACAGGGGAATACAGATACGCAGTATTTT.

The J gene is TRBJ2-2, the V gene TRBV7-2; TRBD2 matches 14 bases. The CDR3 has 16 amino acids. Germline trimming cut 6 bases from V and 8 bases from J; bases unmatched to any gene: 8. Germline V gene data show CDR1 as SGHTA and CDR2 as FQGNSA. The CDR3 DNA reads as TGTGCCAGCAGTCGGGGACTAGCGGGAGTCGTTGGGGAGCTGTTTTTT. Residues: CASSRGLAGVVGELFF.

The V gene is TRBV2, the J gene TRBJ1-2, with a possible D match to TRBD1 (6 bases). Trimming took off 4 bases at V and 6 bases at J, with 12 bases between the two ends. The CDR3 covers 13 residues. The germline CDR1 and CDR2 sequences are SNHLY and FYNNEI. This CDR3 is CASSGDGGDGYTF. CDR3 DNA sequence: TGTGCCAGCAGTGGTGATGGGGGCGATGGCTACACCTTC.

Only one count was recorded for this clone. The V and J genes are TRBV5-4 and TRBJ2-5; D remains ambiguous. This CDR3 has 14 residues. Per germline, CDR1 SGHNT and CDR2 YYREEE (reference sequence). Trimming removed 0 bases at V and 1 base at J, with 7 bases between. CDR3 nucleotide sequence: TGTGCCAGCAGCTTGGGGTGGAGCCAAGAGACCCAGTACTTC. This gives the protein CASSLGWSQETQYF. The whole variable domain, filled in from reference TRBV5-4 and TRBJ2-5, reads ETGVTQSPTHLIKTRGQQVTLRCSSQSGHNTVSWYQQALGQGPQFIFQYYREEENGRGNFPPRFSGLQFPNYSSELNVNALELDDSALYLCASSLGWSQETQYFGPGTRLLVL.

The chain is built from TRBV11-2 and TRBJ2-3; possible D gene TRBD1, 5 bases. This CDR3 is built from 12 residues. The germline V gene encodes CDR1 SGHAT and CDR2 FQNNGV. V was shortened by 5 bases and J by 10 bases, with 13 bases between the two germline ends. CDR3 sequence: CASSPTTGSQYF. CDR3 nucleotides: TGTGCCAGCAGCCCTACTACAGGATCGCAGTATTTT.

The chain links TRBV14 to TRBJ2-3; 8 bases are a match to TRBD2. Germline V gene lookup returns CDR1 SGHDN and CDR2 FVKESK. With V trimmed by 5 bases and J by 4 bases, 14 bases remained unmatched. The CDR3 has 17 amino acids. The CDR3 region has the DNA TGTGCCAGCAGCGTCGGGGGGGGGAGTATTCGATCAGATACGCAGTATTTT. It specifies CASSVGGGSIRSDTQYF.

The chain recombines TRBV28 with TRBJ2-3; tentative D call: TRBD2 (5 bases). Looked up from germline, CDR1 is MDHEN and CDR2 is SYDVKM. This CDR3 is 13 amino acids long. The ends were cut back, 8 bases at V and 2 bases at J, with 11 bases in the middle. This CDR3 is CASASRYTDTQYF. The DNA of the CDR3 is TGTGCCAGCGCTAGCAGATACACAGATACGCAGTATTTT.

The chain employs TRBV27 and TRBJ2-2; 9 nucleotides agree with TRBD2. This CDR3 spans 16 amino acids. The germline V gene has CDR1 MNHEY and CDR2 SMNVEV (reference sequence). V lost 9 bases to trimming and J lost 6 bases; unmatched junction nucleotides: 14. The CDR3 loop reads CASSLAGLAGPGELFF. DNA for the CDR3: TGTGCCAGTTCCCTAGCAGGGCTAGCGGGACCCGGGGAGCTGTTTTTT.

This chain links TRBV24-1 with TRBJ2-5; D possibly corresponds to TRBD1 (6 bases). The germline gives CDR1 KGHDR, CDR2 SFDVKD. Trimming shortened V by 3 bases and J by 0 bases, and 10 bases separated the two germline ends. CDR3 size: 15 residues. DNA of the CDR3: TGTGCCACCAGTGATGTCCAGGGGCACCAAGAGACCCAGTACTTC. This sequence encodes CATSDVQGHQETQYF.

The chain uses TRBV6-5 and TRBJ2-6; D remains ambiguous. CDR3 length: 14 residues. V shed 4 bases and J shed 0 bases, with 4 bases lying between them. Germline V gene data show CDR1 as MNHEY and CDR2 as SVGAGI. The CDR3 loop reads CASSSLSGANVLTF. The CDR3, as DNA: TGTGCCAGCAGTTCCCTCTCTGGGGCCAACGTCCTGACTTTC.